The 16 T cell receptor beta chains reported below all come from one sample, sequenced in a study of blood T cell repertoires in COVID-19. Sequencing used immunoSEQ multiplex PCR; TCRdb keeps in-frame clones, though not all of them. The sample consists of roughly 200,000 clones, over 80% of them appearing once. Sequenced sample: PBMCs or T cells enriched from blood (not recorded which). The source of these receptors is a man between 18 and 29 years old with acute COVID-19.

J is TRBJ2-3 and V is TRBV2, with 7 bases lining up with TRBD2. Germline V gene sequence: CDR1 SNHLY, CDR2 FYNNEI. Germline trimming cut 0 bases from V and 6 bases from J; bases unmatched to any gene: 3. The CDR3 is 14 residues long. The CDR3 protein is CASSEAALADTQYF. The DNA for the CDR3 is TGTGCCAGCAGTGAAGCCGCACTAGCGGATACGCAGTATTTT.

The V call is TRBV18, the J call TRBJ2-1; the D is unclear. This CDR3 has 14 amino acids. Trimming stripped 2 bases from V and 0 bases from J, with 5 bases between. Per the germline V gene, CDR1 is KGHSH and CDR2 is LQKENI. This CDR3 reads CASSPSSSYNEQFF. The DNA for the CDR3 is TGTGCCAGCTCACCATCGTCCTCCTACAATGAGCAGTTCTTC.

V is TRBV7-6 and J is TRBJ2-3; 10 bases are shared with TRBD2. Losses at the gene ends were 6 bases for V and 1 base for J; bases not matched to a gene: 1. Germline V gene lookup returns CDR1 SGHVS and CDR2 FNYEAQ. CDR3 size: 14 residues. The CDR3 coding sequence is TGTGCCAGCAGAGCGGGAGGGGGCACAGATACGCAGTATTTT. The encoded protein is CASRAGGGTDTQYF.

Here the CDR3 DNA reads TGTGCCAGCAGTAACCGCAGGGGAAAGTACGAGCAGTACTTC. The encoded protein is CASSNRRGKYEQYF. V is TRBV28 and J is TRBJ2-7; weak D call: TRBD1 (6 bases). Looked up from germline, CDR1 is MDHEN and CDR2 is SYDVKM. The germline V and J ends were trimmed by 5 bases and 4 bases, with 15 bases remaining between them. The CDR3 consists of 14 residues.

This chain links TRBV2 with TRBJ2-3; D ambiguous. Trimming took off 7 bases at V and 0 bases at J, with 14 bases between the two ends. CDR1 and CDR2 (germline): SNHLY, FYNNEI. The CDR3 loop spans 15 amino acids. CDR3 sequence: CASKVTYTSTDTQYF. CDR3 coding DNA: TGTGCCAGCAAGGTGACTTACACTAGCACAGATACGCAGTATTTT.

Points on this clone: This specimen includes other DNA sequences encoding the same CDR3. The CDR3 DNA is TGTGCCAGCAGCGTAGCTGGAGGCAGCACAGATACGCAGTATTTT. Its translation is CASSVAGGSTDTQYF. The chain joins TRBV9 to TRBJ2-3, with D tentatively TRBD2 (5 bases). The CDR3 consists of 15 residues. V dropped 0 bases and J dropped 0 bases, with 8 bases sitting between them. CDR1 is SGDLS and CDR2 is YYNGEE in the germline V gene.

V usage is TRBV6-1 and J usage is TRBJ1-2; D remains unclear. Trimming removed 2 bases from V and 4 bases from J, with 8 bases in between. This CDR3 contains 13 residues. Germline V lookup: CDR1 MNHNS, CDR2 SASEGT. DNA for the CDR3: TGTGCCAGCAGTGAACGGGAACTCTATGGCTACACCTTC. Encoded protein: CASSERELYGYTF.

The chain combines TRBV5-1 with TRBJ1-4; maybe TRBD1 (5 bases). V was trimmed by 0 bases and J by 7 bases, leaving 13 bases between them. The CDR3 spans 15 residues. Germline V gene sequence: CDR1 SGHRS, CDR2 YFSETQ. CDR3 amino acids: CASSLEAREVEKLFF. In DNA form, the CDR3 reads TGCGCCAGCAGCTTGGAGGCCAGGGAGGTTGAAAAACTGTTTTTT.

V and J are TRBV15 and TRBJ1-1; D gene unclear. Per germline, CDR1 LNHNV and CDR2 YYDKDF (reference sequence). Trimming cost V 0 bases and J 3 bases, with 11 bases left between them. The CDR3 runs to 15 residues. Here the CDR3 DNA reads TGTGCCACCAGCAGAGATAATTACGGAGACACTGAAGCTTTCTTT. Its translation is CATSRDNYGDTEAFF.

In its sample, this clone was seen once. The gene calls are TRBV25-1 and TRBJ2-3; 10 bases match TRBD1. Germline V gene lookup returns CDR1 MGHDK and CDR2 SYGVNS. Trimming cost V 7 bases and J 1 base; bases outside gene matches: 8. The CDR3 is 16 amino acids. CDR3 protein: CASTATGGEGTDTQYF. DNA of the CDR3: TGTGCCAGCACAGCGACAGGGGGCGAGGGCACAGATACGCAGTATTTT.

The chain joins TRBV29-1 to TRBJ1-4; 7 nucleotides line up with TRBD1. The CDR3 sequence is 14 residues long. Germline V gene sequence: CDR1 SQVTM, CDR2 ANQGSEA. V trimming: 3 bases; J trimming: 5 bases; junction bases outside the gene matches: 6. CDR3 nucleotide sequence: TGCAGCGTTGATCTACAGGGGACCAATGAAAAACTGTTTTTT. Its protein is CSVDLQGTNEKLFF.

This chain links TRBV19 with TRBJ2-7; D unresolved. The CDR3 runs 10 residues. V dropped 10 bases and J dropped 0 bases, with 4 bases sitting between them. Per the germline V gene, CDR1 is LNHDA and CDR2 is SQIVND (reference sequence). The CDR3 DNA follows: TGTGCCACCTACTCCTACGAGCAGTACTTC. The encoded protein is CATYSYEQYF. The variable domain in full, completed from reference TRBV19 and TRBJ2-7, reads DGGITQSPKYLFRKEGQNVTLSCEQNLNHDAMYWYRQDPGQGLRLIYYSQIVNDFQKGDIAEGYSVSREKKESFPLTVTSAQKNPTAFYLCATYSYEQYFGPGTRLTVT.

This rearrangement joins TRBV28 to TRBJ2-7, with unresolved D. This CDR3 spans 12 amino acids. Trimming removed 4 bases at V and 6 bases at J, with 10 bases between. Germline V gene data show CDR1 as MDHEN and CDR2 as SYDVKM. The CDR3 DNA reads TGTGCCAGCAGTTCAGACATGCGCGAGCAGTACTTC. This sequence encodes CASSSDMREQYF.

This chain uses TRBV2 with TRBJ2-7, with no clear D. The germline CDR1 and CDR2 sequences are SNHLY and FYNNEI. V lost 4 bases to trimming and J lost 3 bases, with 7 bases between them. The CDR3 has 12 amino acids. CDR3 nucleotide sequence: TGTGCCAGCAGTGGTCTATACTACGAGCAGTACTTC. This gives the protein CASSGLYYEQYF.

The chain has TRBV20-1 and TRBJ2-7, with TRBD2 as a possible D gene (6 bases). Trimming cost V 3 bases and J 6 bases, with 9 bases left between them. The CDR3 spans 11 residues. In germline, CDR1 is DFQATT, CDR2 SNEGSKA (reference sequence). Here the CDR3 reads CSARRSGEQYF. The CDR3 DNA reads TGCAGTGCTAGGCGTAGCGGCGAGCAGTACTTC.

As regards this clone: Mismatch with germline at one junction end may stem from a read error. In DNA, the CDR3 is TGTGCCAGCAGCTTAGCCTCGGACAGGGTGAGGCATTTT. Protein: CASSLASDRVRHF. The chain couples TRBV7-6 to TRBJ2-3, with 8 nucleotides matching TRBD1. The CDR3 sequence is 13 residues long. Germline-derived CDR1 and CDR2 are SGHVS and FNYEAQ.